The next 28 T cell receptor beta chains were all read from a single sample in a study of T cells after yellow fever vaccination. TCRdb reprocessed the 5' RACE reads via MiXCR and lists one record per CDR3 protein. The sample holds roughly 500,000 distinct CDR3 sequences, less than 20% seen once. The specimen comprised PBMCs, sampled 15 days after the yellow fever booster vaccination. These TCRs come from a man aged 25 to 40 who received the YFV17D yellow fever vaccine.

This clonotype has ten or more counts. V gene TRBV25-1 combines with J gene TRBJ2-1; D might be TRBD1 or TRBD2, each matching 5 bases. Between the trimmed V and J ends, which lost 4 bases and 2 bases, there was a span of 6 bases. This CDR3 is built from 13 residues. Germline-derived CDR1 and CDR2 are MGHDK and SYGVNS. The CDR3 nucleotides are TGTGCCAGCAGTGGGGGGACCTACAATGAGCAGTTCTTC. Translation gives CASSGGTYNEQFF.

The V gene is TRBV7-2, the J gene TRBJ1-1, with TRBD1 matching over 9 bases. V lost 4 bases to trimming and J lost 1 base; unmatched junction nucleotides: 4. This CDR3 is 15 amino acids long. Germline lookup yields CDR1 SGHTA and CDR2 FQGNSA. The CDR3 reads CASSWKGQGNTEAFF. CDR3 nucleotides: TGTGCCAGCAGCTGGAAGGGACAGGGGAACACTGAAGCTTTCTTT.

This chain connects TRBV3-1 to TRBJ2-1; TRBD1 might be the D (6 bases). The CDR3 contains 13 residues. The germline V gene has CDR1 LGHDT and CDR2 YNNKEL (reference sequence). V was clipped by 1 base and J by 9 bases, with 10 bases between them. The CDR3 region has the DNA TGTGCCAGCAGCCAAGCAACAGGGCTTGAGCAGTTCTTC. It encodes CASSQATGLEQFF.

The table lists this clonotype with a few counts. This chain links TRBV5-1 with TRBJ2-7; TRBD2 aligns across 7 bases. Germline trimming cut 1 base from V and 3 bases from J; bases unmatched to any gene: 7. Germline V lookup: CDR1 SGHRS, CDR2 YFSETQ. The CDR3 has 15 residues. Here the CDR3 reads CASSLLSSGGYEQYF. The DNA of the CDR3 is TGCGCCAGCAGCTTGTTATCTAGCGGAGGCTACGAGCAGTACTTC.

This clonotype was counted only a few times. The chain is built from TRBV11-2 and TRBJ2-5; D tentatively reads TRBD1 or TRBD2 (5 bases each). This CDR3 region has 13 residues. The V end lost 3 bases, the J end lost 4 bases, and 9 bases lay between the germline ends. Per germline, CDR1 SGHAT and CDR2 FQNNGV. Here the CDR3 reads CASSLGERETQYF. The CDR3, as DNA: TGTGCCAGCAGCTTGGGGGAGAGAGAGACCCAGTACTTC.

V usage is TRBV28 and J usage is TRBJ2-7, with TRBD2 matching over 11 bases. Germline V gene sequence: CDR1 MDHEN, CDR2 SYDVKM. This CDR3 contains 16 residues. The ends lost 4 bases at V and 0 bases at J; junction bases unmatched: 5. CDR3 DNA: TGTGCCAGCAGTTGGACTAGCGGGTCCAGCTCCTACGAGCAGTACTTC. It codes for CASSWTSGSSSYEQYF.

V is TRBV7-2 and J is TRBJ2-1; D not resolved. V gave up 3 bases and J gave up 0 bases, with 12 bases separating them. The CDR3 runs 16 residues. CDR1 and CDR2 (germline): SGHTA, FQGNSA. The CDR3 loop reads CASSFQMTHSYNEQFF. The CDR3 DNA is TGTGCCAGCAGCTTTCAAATGACGCACTCCTACAATGAGCAGTTCTTC.

J is TRBJ2-3 and V is TRBV20-1, with D perhaps TRBD2 (6 bases). CDR1 DFQATT and CDR2 SNEGSKA come from the germline V gene (reference sequence). V dropped 0 bases and J dropped 5 bases, with 15 bases sitting between them. The CDR3 covers 15 residues. Here the CDR3 DNA reads TGCAGTGCTAGAGATGGTAGCGGTTCACAAGATACGCAGTATTTT. Its translation is CSARDGSGSQDTQYF.

The chain carries TRBV5-1 and TRBJ2-3, with D maybe TRBD2 (5 bases). This CDR3 spans 15 amino acids. CDR1 and CDR2 (germline): SGHRS, YFSETQ. V was shortened by 3 bases and J by 5 bases, with 16 bases between the two germline ends. The CDR3 DNA follows: TGCGCCAGCAGCTCCAGGAGGAGCTCGGAAGATACGCAGTATTTT. Amino acids: CASSSRRSSEDTQYF.

This clonotype was detected many times. V and J are TRBV7-9 and TRBJ1-1; D is undetermined. Germline CDR1 SEHNR, CDR2 FQNEAQ (reference sequence). The CDR3 length is 13 residues. V lost 5 bases and J 1 base, leaving 8 bases between the germline ends. CDR3 region: CASSITKNTEAFF. CDR3 in DNA: TGTGCCAGCAGCATTACAAAGAACACTGAAGCTTTCTTT.

The CDR3 spells CASSSLGGTSGLYYEQYF. The CDR3 nucleotides read TGTGCCAGCAGCTCCCTCGGTGGGACTAGCGGATTATACTACGAGCAGTACTTC. The V and J genes are TRBV11-1 and TRBJ2-7, with TRBD2 matching over 11 bases. The CDR3 covers 18 residues. Germline V gene lookup returns CDR1 SGHAT and CDR2 FQDESV (reference sequence). V lost 4 bases, J lost 3 bases, and 14 bases stayed unmatched.

This clonotype was detected only a few times. J is TRBJ2-1 and V is TRBV29-1; D assignment may be TRBD1 or TRBD2 (7 bases each). V was pared by 8 bases and J by 4 bases, with 15 bases between. Looked up from germline, CDR1 is SQVTM and CDR2 is ANQGSEA. CDR3 length: 13 residues. CDR3 sequence (DNA): TGCAGCATTTCAGGGGGGGTGTACAATGAGCAGTTCTTC. This encodes CSISGGVYNEQFF.

This clonotype has a handful of counts. The chain uses TRBV7-6 and TRBJ2-3; perhaps TRBD2 as D (5 bases). The CDR3 consists of 17 residues. V was pared by 2 bases and J by 0 bases, with 15 bases between. Germline V gene data show CDR1 as SGHVS and CDR2 as FNYEAQ. The CDR3 protein is CASSLSWGASSTDTQYF. As DNA, the CDR3 is TGTGCCAGCAGCTTAAGTTGGGGAGCGAGTAGCACAGATACGCAGTATTTT.

The genes are TRBV5-1 and TRBJ2-7, with 8 nucleotides matching TRBD2. J lost 5 bases, V lost 2 bases, and 6 bases had no gene match. CDR3 length: 14 amino acids. Germline CDR1 and CDR2: SGHRS and YFSETQ. The CDR3 reads CASSLAGDLNEQYF. The CDR3 nucleotides are TGCGCCAGCAGCTTAGCGGGAGATCTTAACGAGCAGTACTTC.

The CDR3 nucleotides read TGTGCCAGCAGCTTCCTACAGGGTATGGATGAGCAGTTCTTC. This sequence encodes CASSFLQGMDEQFF. The rearrangement links TRBV7-8 to TRBJ2-1, with a tentative D call TRBD1 (6 bases). The CDR3 loop spans 14 amino acids. With 3 bases removed from V and 8 bases from J, the gap between germline ends came to 14 bases. The V gene's germline CDR1 is SGHVS and CDR2 FQNEAQ.

This chain uses TRBV4-2 with TRBJ2-5; D is tentatively TRBD1 or TRBD2 (5 bases each). V gave up 0 bases and J gave up 7 bases, with 15 bases separating them. This CDR3 spans 15 amino acids. Looked up from germline, CDR1 is LGHNA and CDR2 is YNFKEQ. The CDR3 nucleotides are TGTGCCAGCAGCCAAGATTATGCAGGGACGGGGACCCAGTACTTC. Residues: CASSQDYAGTGTQYF.

Only a few counts were recorded for this clonotype. V is TRBV20-1 and J is TRBJ2-1; 13 bases line up with TRBD2. Losses at the gene ends were 2 bases for V and 6 bases for J; bases not matched to a gene: 10. This CDR3 has 17 amino acids. Germline values: CDR1 DFQATT, CDR2 SNEGSKA (reference sequence). The CDR3 nucleotides read TGCAGTGCTAGATCGGCCGGACTAGCGGGAGACGTCAATGAGCAGTTCTTC. Encoded protein: CSARSAGLAGDVNEQFF.

V and J are TRBV14 and TRBJ2-1; D gene uncertain. The CDR3 runs 11 residues. The V and J ends lost 3 bases and 9 bases respectively, with 6 bases between them. Germline CDR1 SGHDN, CDR2 FVKESK. As DNA, the CDR3 is TGTGCCAGCAGCCATGCTAGTGAGCAGTTCTTC. Protein product: CASSHASEQFF.

The chain is built from TRBV12-3 or TRBV12-4 and TRBJ2-1, with TRBD2 matching 11 bases. J gave up 9 bases and V 5 bases, and 6 bases lay outside the gene matches. CDR3 size: 14 residues. CDR3 protein: CASSPRTSGFEQFF. The CDR3, as DNA: TGTGCCAGCAGTCCGCGGACTAGCGGGTTTGAGCAGTTCTTC.

This rearrangement joins TRBV12-3 or TRBV12-4 to TRBJ2-1; 10 nucleotides line up with TRBD1. This CDR3 has 16 amino acids. The V and J ends lost 7 bases and 5 bases, in that order; junction bases with no gene match: 11. CDR3 bases: TGTGCCAGCAATCGGGGACAGGGGCGGCGAGACAATGAGCAGTTCTTC. Translating gives CASNRGQGRRDNEQFF.

This clonotype was found a few times. This chain uses TRBV20-1 with TRBJ2-3, with D uncertain. This CDR3 region has 15 residues. Germline V gives CDR1 DFQATT, CDR2 SNEGSKA (reference sequence). V shed 3 bases and J shed 1 base, with 14 bases lying between them. The DNA for the CDR3 is TGCAGTGCTAGTCGGCAATATATCCGCACAGATACGCAGTATTTT. Residues: CSASRQYIRTDTQYF.

V usage is TRBV5-1 and J usage is TRBJ2-2, with D maybe TRBD1 (6 bases). This CDR3 contains 15 residues. Trimming stripped 4 bases from V and 5 bases from J, with 15 bases between. CDR1 is SGHRS and CDR2 is YFSETQ in the germline V gene. The CDR3 reads CASSRQAEVTGELFF. DNA of the CDR3: TGCGCCAGCAGCCGACAGGCTGAGGTGACCGGGGAGCTGTTTTTT.

There are a few counts of this clonotype. DNA of the CDR3: TGTGCCAGCAGCTCGACTAGCGGGAGGGATGATACGCAGTATTTT. Its translation is CASSSTSGRDDTQYF. The chain joins TRBV7-2 to TRBJ2-3; 14 nucleotides align to TRBD2. Germline CDR1 and CDR2: SGHTA and FQGNSA. The V segment lost 4 bases and the J segment 6 bases; nucleotides outside the gene matches: 3. This CDR3 has 15 residues.

This clonotype appeared a few times. The chain carries TRBV5-1 and TRBJ1-1; 8 bases agree with TRBD1. The CDR3 contains 14 residues. Trimming cost V 3 bases and J 7 bases; bases outside gene matches: 8. Germline CDR1 is SGHRS and CDR2 is YFSETQ. CDR3 loop: CASSSWTGYNEAFF. CDR3 sequence (DNA): TGCGCCAGCAGCTCCTGGACAGGGTATAATGAAGCTTTCTTT.

The chain has TRBV27 and TRBJ2-7, with 13 bases fitting TRBD2. V gave up 2 bases and J gave up 6 bases; unmatched junction bases: 13. The V gene's germline CDR1 is MNHEY and CDR2 SMNVEV (reference sequence). This CDR3 region has 18 residues. This CDR3 reads CASSLTGAGTSGMREQYF. The CDR3 coding sequence is TGTGCCAGCAGTTTAACGGGGGCCGGGACTAGCGGGATGCGCGAGCAGTACTTC.

Remarks on this clonotype: A read error may produce the germline difference seen at one junction end. The chain recombines TRBV3-1 with TRBJ2-1, with 7 bases identical to TRBD1. This CDR3 region has 12 residues. Germline loops: CDR1 LGHDT, CDR2 YNNKEL (reference sequence). The CDR3 DNA sequence: TGTGCCGGCAGAACGACAGGGTTTGAGCAGTTCTTC. Its protein product is CAGRTTGFEQFF.

V gene TRBV5-1 combines with J gene TRBJ2-5, with D possibly matching TRBD1 (7 bases). The CDR3 is 14 amino acids. The V and J ends lost 4 bases and 1 base respectively, with 11 bases between them. Germline CDR1 and CDR2: SGHRS and YFSETQ. CDR3 region: CASSPGDSQETQYF. CDR3 bases: TGCGCCAGCAGCCCGGGGGACAGCCAAGAGACCCAGTACTTC.

This chain links TRBV7-8 with TRBJ2-3; D is possibly TRBD1 (6 bases). Trimming shortened V by 1 base and J by 5 bases, and 13 bases separated the two germline ends. The CDR3 consists of 15 residues. Germline lookup yields CDR1 SGHVS and CDR2 FQNEAQ. Here the CDR3 reads CASSLGAGARDTQYF. The CDR3, as DNA: TGTGCCAGCAGCTTAGGGGCAGGGGCAAGAGATACGCAGTATTTT.